A selection of T cell receptor beta chains follows, all from one sample in a study of blood T cell repertoires in COVID-19. Generated by immunoSEQ multiplex PCR, the TCRdb table keeps only in-frame clones and is missing some. Of about 200,000 clones in the sample, 65% to 90% were seen once. Specimen: PBMCs or T cells enriched from blood (not recorded which). These receptors were obtained from a man aged 40-49 years who had recovered from COVID-19. CDR3s leave out the opening cysteine and the closing phenylalanine or tryptophan. Each record gives: V gene, CDR3 protein.

TRBV2 | ASRADYRTQY
TRBV2 | ASSESVFSQPQH
TRBV4-1 | ASSQVPGTGGETQY
TRBV5-3 | ARSADRGNQPQH
TRBV29-1 | SVRGTGGSGNTIY
TRBV3-1/TRBV3-2 | ASSQDSRTRLQF
TRBV19 | ASRQGGKREKLF
TRBV6-5 | ASSQARGDTQY
TRBV7-9 | ASSLRQGPYNSPLH
TRBV18 | ASSPRQGPNLSSEAF
TRBV25-1 | ASSEFGELGEKLF
TRBV2 | ASIGDIQETQY
TRBV6-2/TRBV6-3 | ASSYGQWNQPQH
TRBV6-6 | ASSSGQGVGELF
TRBV7-2 | ASSHGLNLNTEAF
TRBV6-6 | ASRQDRGRGGYT
TRBV18 | ASSPPVTGVKDTQY
TRBV7-9 | ASSLDRVVSGNTIY
TRBV7-6 | ASSLAEISRQPQH
TRBV9 | ASTPRSEQY
TRBV5-1 | ASSLPGSLQETQY
TRBV10-2 | ASTGLTGGTGELF
TRBV10-3 | AISGSGGQARGSPLH
TRBV28 | ASSSQDRENSPLH
TRBV9 | ASSSSGTSGSSNEQF
TRBV7-2 | ASSLSAGNLGETQY
TRBV5-4 | ASSYRTGAGEKLF
TRBV30 | ARGDTDTQY
TRBV12-3/TRBV12-4 | ASGGSYQPQH
TRBV7-9 | ASSLRQPVGELF
TRBV7-2 | ASSPSSGGGRDTQY
TRBV9 | ASSVHGNLGDEQF
TRBV5-1 | ASSHGQGDEKLF
TRBV27 | ASSSDYRLTNYGYT
TRBV5-1 | ASARLAGDDNEQF
TRBV6-1 | ASSDRGDLRLNSPLH
TRBV11-2 | ASSYPPGTRNPGEQF